A selection of T cell receptor beta chains follows, all from one sample in a study of blood T cell repertoires in COVID-19. TCRdb keeps only in-frame clones here, not all; method: immunoSEQ multiplex PCR. The table includes 250,000 to 350,000 clones, about 91% detected once. Sequencing was done on a sample of peripheral blood. These receptors came from a woman aged 55-69 years with acute or convalescent COVID-19. CDR3s include the opening cysteine and the closing phenylalanine or tryptophan. D genes are given only for firm matches. Some rows have no size entry. The others give once, few or many, or a class for an expanded clone.

cdr3_aa: CASSEWAGDYEQYF
cdr3_nt: TGTGCCAGCAGTGAATGGGCGGGAGACTACGAGCAGTACTTC
j_call: TRBJ2-7
d_call: TRBD2
v_call: TRBV25-1
clone_size: -

cdr3_aa: CASSGQGGVFNGELFF
cdr3_nt: TGTGCCAGTAGCGGACAGGGGGGAGTGTTTAACGGGGAGCTGTTTTTT
j_call: TRBJ2-2
d_call: TRBD1
v_call: TRBV19
clone_size: -

cdr3_aa: CASSQDRGPLTGTEAFF
cdr3_nt: TGTGCCAGCAGCCAAGACAGGGGGCCTCTCACAGGGACTGAAGCTTTCTTT
j_call: TRBJ1-1
d_call: TRBD1
v_call: TRBV4-2
clone_size: -

cdr3_aa: CASKRGTPNSNQPQHF
cdr3_nt: TGTGCCAGTAAGAGGGGGACACCGAATAGCAATCAGCCCCAGCATTTT
j_call: TRBJ1-5
d_call: -
v_call: TRBV19
clone_size: -

cdr3_aa: CASSYSGTVEAFF
cdr3_nt: TGTGCCAGCAGTTACTCGGGGACAGTTGAAGCTTTCTTT
j_call: TRBJ1-1
d_call: TRBD1
v_call: TRBV6-5
clone_size: few

cdr3_aa: CASSQDQRGREKLFF
cdr3_nt: TGTGCCAGCAGCCAAGATCAAAGGGGTCGGGAAAAACTGTTTTTT
j_call: TRBJ1-4
d_call: -
v_call: TRBV4-2
clone_size: medium-sized

cdr3_aa: CASSPRVDRVNYGYTF
cdr3_nt: TGTGCCAGCAGCCCCCGGGTGGACAGGGTTAACTATGGCTACACCTTC
j_call: TRBJ1-2
d_call: TRBD1
v_call: TRBV3-1/TRBV3-2
clone_size: -

cdr3_aa: CASSLGQGAGGYTF
cdr3_nt: TGTGCCAGCAGCTTAGGGCAGGGGGCAGGTGGCTACACCTTC
j_call: TRBJ1-2
d_call: TRBD1
v_call: TRBV7-9
clone_size: -

cdr3_aa: CASSLDKAGNYGYTF
cdr3_nt: TGTGCCAGCAGCTTAGATAAGGCAGGAAACTATGGCTACACCTTC
j_call: TRBJ1-2
d_call: -
v_call: TRBV11-2
clone_size: -

cdr3_aa: CASKMRGRIGYNSPLHF
cdr3_nt: TGTGCCAGTAAGATGAGAGGGAGGATCGGATATAATTCACCCCTCCACTTT
j_call: TRBJ1-6
d_call: -
v_call: TRBV19
clone_size: -

cdr3_aa: CASSIQNNQPQHF
cdr3_nt: TGTGCCAGTAGTATTCAAAACAATCAGCCCCAGCATTTT
j_call: TRBJ1-5
d_call: -
v_call: TRBV19
clone_size: -

cdr3_aa: CASTSARLDEQFF
cdr3_nt: TGTGCCAGTACCTCCGCTAGACTGGATGAGCAGTTCTTC
j_call: TRBJ2-1
d_call: -
v_call: TRBV19
clone_size: -

cdr3_aa: CASSRMTSTDFPQYF
cdr3_nt: TGTGCCAGCAGCCGCATGACTAGCACAGATTTCCCGCAGTATTTT
j_call: TRBJ2-3
d_call: TRBD2
v_call: TRBV7-3
clone_size: -

cdr3_aa: CSVEDLRLAGGYEQYF
cdr3_nt: TGCAGCGTTGAAGATCTCAGGCTAGCGGGAGGCTACGAGCAGTACTTC
j_call: TRBJ2-7
d_call: TRBD2
v_call: TRBV29-1
clone_size: -

cdr3_aa: CASSERTGNSPLHF
cdr3_nt: TGTGCCAGCAGCGAAAGGACGGGGAATTCACCCCTCCACTTT
j_call: TRBJ1-6
d_call: -
v_call: TRBV9
clone_size: -

cdr3_aa: CASSLDLISGGYTF
cdr3_nt: TGTGCCAGCAGCTTAGACCTAATTAGTGGTGGCTACACCTTC
j_call: TRBJ1-2
d_call: -
v_call: TRBV11-2
clone_size: -

cdr3_aa: CASSYTSGGALQETQYF
cdr3_nt: TGTGCCAGCAGCTATACTAGCGGGGGGGCCTTGCAAGAGACCCAGTACTTC
j_call: TRBJ2-5
d_call: TRBD2
v_call: TRBV7-2
clone_size: -

cdr3_aa: CASKRTGGTDTQYF
cdr3_nt: TGTGCCAGCAAGAGGACGGGGGGCACAGATACGCAGTATTTT
j_call: TRBJ2-3
d_call: -
v_call: TRBV6-5
clone_size: few

cdr3_aa: CASKTRGGNEQFF
cdr3_nt: TGTGCCAGCAAAACTAGGGGGGGTAATGAGCAGTTCTTC
j_call: TRBJ2-1
d_call: -
v_call: TRBV27
clone_size: -

cdr3_aa: CASSQGYGESHEQYF
cdr3_nt: TGCGCCAGCAGCCAAGGATACGGAGAGAGCCACGAGCAGTACTTC
j_call: TRBJ2-7
d_call: -
v_call: TRBV4-1
clone_size: once

cdr3_aa: CASILDRIPNSPLHF
cdr3_nt: -
j_call: TRBJ1-6
d_call: -
v_call: TRBV6-6
clone_size: once

cdr3_aa: CATSDLGRGWTDTQYF
cdr3_nt: TGTGCCACCAGTGACCTGGGCAGGGGGTGGACAGATACGCAGTATTTT
j_call: TRBJ2-3
d_call: TRBD1
v_call: TRBV24-1
clone_size: -

cdr3_aa: CASSEGLTYEQYF
cdr3_nt: TGCGCCAGCAGTGAGGGGCTTACCTACGAGCAGTACTTC
j_call: TRBJ2-7
d_call: -
v_call: TRBV10-2
clone_size: -

cdr3_aa: CASSQNRGETQYF
cdr3_nt: TGTGCCAGCAGTCAAAACAGGGGAGAGACCCAGTACTTC
j_call: TRBJ2-5
d_call: TRBD1
v_call: TRBV12-3/TRBV12-4
clone_size: -

cdr3_aa: CASGVYNEQFF
cdr3_nt: TGTGCCAGCGGGGTTTACAATGAGCAGTTCTTC
j_call: TRBJ2-1
d_call: -
v_call: TRBV19
clone_size: -

cdr3_aa: CASSVGREGRADTQYF
cdr3_nt: TGTGCCAGCAGCGTAGGACGGGAGGGCCGGGCAGATACGCAGTATTTT
j_call: TRBJ2-3
d_call: TRBD2
v_call: TRBV9
clone_size: -

cdr3_aa: CASSRRGYEQYF
cdr3_nt: TGTGCCAGCAGCCGGAGGGGCTACGAGCAGTACTTC
j_call: TRBJ2-7
d_call: -
v_call: TRBV14
clone_size: -

cdr3_aa: CASSLTGNNEKLFF
cdr3_nt: TGTGCCAGCAGTCTGACAGGGAACAATGAAAAACTGTTTTTT
j_call: TRBJ1-4
d_call: TRBD1
v_call: TRBV28
clone_size: -

cdr3_aa: CASRPGQGKGEQYF
cdr3_nt: TGTGCCAGCAGGCCGGGACAGGGGAAGGGCGAGCAGTACTTC
j_call: TRBJ2-7
d_call: TRBD1
v_call: TRBV6-5
clone_size: -

cdr3_aa: CASSESGDRYGYTF
cdr3_nt: TGTGCCAGCAGTGAATCGGGGGACCGCTATGGCTACACCTTC
j_call: TRBJ1-2
d_call: -
v_call: TRBV25-1
clone_size: once

cdr3_aa: CASRRGLAGGGAYNEQFF
cdr3_nt: TGCGCCAGCAGACGGGGACTAGCGGGGGGAGGTGCCTACAATGAGCAGTTCTTC
j_call: TRBJ2-1
d_call: TRBD2
v_call: TRBV5-1
clone_size: once

cdr3_aa: CASSLSGGRGGGYTF
cdr3_nt: TGTGCCAGCAGTTTATCCGGAGGAAGAGGTGGAGGCTACACCTTC
j_call: TRBJ1-2
d_call: -
v_call: TRBV28
clone_size: few

cdr3_aa: CASSQDRLAGYEQFF
cdr3_nt: TGCGCCAGCAGCCAAGATCGCCTAGCGGGGTATGAGCAGTTCTTC
j_call: TRBJ2-1
d_call: TRBD2
v_call: TRBV4-3
clone_size: -

cdr3_aa: CASARQGGGSPLHF
cdr3_nt: TGTGCCAGCGCCAGACAGGGCGGTGGTTCACCCCTCCACTTT
j_call: TRBJ1-6
d_call: TRBD1
v_call: TRBV18
clone_size: -

cdr3_aa: CASSWTGWTNEQYF
cdr3_nt: TGTGCCAGCAGTTGGACAGGGTGGACGAACGAGCAGTACTTC
j_call: TRBJ2-7
d_call: TRBD1
v_call: TRBV28
clone_size: -

cdr3_aa: CASSLANTEAFF
cdr3_nt: TGTGCCAGCAGCCTAGCAAACACTGAAGCTTTCTTT
j_call: TRBJ1-1
d_call: -
v_call: TRBV2
clone_size: -

cdr3_aa: CATSRLQGEGYTF
cdr3_nt: TGTGCCACCAGCAGGTTACAGGGAGAGGGCTACACCTTC
j_call: TRBJ1-2
d_call: -
v_call: TRBV15
clone_size: -

cdr3_aa: CASSQVGTTGVAFF
cdr3_nt: TGTGCCAGCAGCCAAGTTGGAACAACAGGGGTAGCTTTCTTT
j_call: TRBJ1-1
d_call: TRBD1
v_call: TRBV4-2
clone_size: few

cdr3_aa: CASLEGPQGSTGELFF
cdr3_nt: TGTGCCAGCTTGGAAGGACCACAGGGTTCCACCGGGGAGCTGTTTTTT
j_call: TRBJ2-2
d_call: -
v_call: TRBV18
clone_size: -

cdr3_aa: CASSVGGQQPQHF
cdr3_nt: TGTGCCAGCAGCGTAGGAGGGCAGCAGCCCCAGCATTTT
j_call: TRBJ1-5
d_call: -
v_call: TRBV9
clone_size: -

cdr3_aa: CASSFSRTGHSYEQYF
cdr3_nt: TGTGCCAGCAGTTTTAGTCGGACAGGACACTCCTACGAGCAGTACTTC
j_call: TRBJ2-7
d_call: TRBD1
v_call: TRBV28
clone_size: -

cdr3_aa: CASSVAGATFTDTQYF
cdr3_nt: TGTGCCAGCAGCGTAGCAGGGGCAACCTTCACAGATACGCAGTATTTT
j_call: TRBJ2-3
d_call: -
v_call: TRBV9
clone_size: -

cdr3_aa: CASSQDRGGSVNEKLFF
cdr3_nt: TGTGCCAGCAGCCAAGATAGGGGGGGCTCGGTTAATGAAAAACTGTTTTTT
j_call: TRBJ1-4
d_call: -
v_call: TRBV4-2
clone_size: -

cdr3_aa: CASSSTPGQGYEQYF
cdr3_nt: TGTGCCAGCAGCTCCACGCCGGGACAGGGCTACGAGCAGTACTTC
j_call: TRBJ2-7
d_call: TRBD1
v_call: TRBV7-2
clone_size: -